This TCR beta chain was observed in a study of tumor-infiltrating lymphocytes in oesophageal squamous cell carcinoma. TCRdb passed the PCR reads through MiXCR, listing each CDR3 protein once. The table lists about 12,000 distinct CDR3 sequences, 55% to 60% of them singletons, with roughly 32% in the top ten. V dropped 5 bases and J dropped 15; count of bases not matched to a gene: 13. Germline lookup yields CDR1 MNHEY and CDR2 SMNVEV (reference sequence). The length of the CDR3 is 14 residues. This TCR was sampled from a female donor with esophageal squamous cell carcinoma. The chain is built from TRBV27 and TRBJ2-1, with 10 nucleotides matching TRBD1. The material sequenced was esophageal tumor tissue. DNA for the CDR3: TGTGCCAGCAGTACCCGGGACAGGGGTTCCTTCAGGTTCTTC. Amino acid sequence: CASSTRDRGSFRFF.